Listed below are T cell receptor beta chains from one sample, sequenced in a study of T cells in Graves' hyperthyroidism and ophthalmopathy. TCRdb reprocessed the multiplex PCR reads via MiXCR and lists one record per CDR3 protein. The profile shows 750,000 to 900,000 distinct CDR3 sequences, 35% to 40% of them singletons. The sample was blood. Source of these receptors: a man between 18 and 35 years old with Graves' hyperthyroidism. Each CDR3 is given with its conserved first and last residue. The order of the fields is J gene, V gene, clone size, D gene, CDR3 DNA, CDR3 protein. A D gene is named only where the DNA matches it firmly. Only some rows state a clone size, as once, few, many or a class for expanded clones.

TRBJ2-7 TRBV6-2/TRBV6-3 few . TGTGCCAGCAGTACCCCAGGGATCGAGCAGTACTTC CASSTPGIEQYF
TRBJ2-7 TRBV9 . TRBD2 TGTGCCAGCAGCGTAGGGCCGGCGGGGGGTTTTGACGAGCAGTACTTC CASSVGPAGGFDEQYF
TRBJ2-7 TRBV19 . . TGTGCCAGTACGCCTACTGGGCGCTACGAGCAGTACTTC CASTPTGRYEQYF
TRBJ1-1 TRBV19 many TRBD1 TGTGCCAGTAGCCGGGGACAGCCTAACACTGAAGCTTTCTTT CASSRGQPNTEAFF
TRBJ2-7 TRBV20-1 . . TGCAGTGCTAGAGATAAGGGACTCTTTTCCTACGAGCAGTACTTC CSARDKGLFSYEQYF
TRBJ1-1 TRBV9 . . TGTGCCAGCAGCGTAAGGGGCGGACACCGGGCTTTCTTT CASSVRGGHRAFF
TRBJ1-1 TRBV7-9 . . TGTGCCAGCAGCTTTGGAGGATCTTTTGAAGCTTTCTTT CASSFGGSFEAFF
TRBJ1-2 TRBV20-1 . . TGCAGTGCTAGTCATCCGGCCGGATCCTATGGCTACACCTTC CSASHPAGSYGYTF
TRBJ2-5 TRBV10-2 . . TGTGCCAGCAGCCCACACACCTCGAAGGGGATGGAGACCCAGTACTTC CASSPHTSKGMETQYF
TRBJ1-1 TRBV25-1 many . TGTGCCAGTTACGAAGGGGGGACTGAAGCTTTCTTT CASYEGGTEAFF
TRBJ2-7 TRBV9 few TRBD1 TGTGCCAGCAGCGGCCGACAGGGGAGCGGTTCCGAGCAGTACTTC CASSGRQGSGSEQYF
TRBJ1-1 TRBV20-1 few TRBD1 TGCGCACAGGGGGCTCGTTGGAATGCTTTCTTT CAQGARWNAFF
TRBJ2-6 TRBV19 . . TGTGCCAGTAGTATCCCGCAGGCTCAATTCTCTGGGGCCAACGTCCTGACTTTC CASSIPQAQFSGANVLTF
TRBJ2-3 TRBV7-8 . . TGTGCCAGCAGGGGGTTTGCAGATACGCAGTATTTT CASRGFADTQYF
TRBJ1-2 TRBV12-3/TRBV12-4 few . TGTGCCAGCAGTCCCACAGGGTTTCGCGGCTACACCTTC CASSPTGFRGYTF
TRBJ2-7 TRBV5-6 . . TGTGCCAGCAGTAGGGACTCCGAGCAGTACTTC CASSRDSEQYF
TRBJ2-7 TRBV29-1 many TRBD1 TGCAGCGTTAATGACAGGGATACCTACGAGCAGTACTTC CSVNDRDTYEQYF
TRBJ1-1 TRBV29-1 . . TGCAGCGTTGATTGGGGTCGGCGTGGGGGCACTGAAGCTTTCTTT CSVDWGRRGGTEAFF
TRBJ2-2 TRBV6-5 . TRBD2 TGTGCCACCCTGAAGAGGACTAGCGGGGCCGGGGAGCTGTTTTTT CATLKRTSGAGELFF
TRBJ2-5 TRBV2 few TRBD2 TGTGCCAGCGCTAGCGGCCAAGAGACCCAGTACTTC CASASGQETQYF
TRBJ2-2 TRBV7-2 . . TGTGCCAGCAGCAATCCGGCCATAAACACCGGGGAGCTGTTTTTT CASSNPAINTGELFF
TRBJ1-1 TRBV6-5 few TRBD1 TGTGCCAGCAGTGAGACAGGGTTTGCCGAAGCTTTCTTT CASSETGFAEAFF
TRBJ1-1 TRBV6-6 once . TGTGCCAGCACCCTCGGAGGGGAAGTAACTTTCTTT CASTLGGEVTFF
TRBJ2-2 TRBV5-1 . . TGCGCCAGCAGCGGACGGGACACACTCAGGGAGCTGTTTTTT CASSGRDTLRELFF
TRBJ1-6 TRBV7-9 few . TGTGCCAGCAGCCCCTGGGGGGACATTAATTCACCCCTCCACTTT CASSPWGDINSPLHF
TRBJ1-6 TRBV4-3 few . TGCGCCAGCACCCAGGGTTTTGAATCACCCCTCCACTTT CASTQGFESPLHF
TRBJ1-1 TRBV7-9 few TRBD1 TGTGCCGGCAGCTTGTTGTCGGAACAGGGGACGTCTTTT CAGSLLSEQGTSF
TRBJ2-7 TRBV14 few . TGTGCCAGCAGCCAAGATCGCAGGGACCCCTACGAGCAGTACTTC CASSQDRRDPYEQYF
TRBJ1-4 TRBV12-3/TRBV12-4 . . TGTGCCAGCAGGGCTCGGGACACTAATGAAAAACTGTTTTTT CASRARDTNEKLFF
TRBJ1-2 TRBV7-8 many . TGTGCCAGCAGCTTAGAGGGGGGGCAGACTGGTGGCTACACCTTC CASSLEGGQTGGYTF
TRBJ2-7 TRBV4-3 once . TGCGCCAGCAGCCAACTCTCCGGGTCCTACGAGCAGTACTTC CASSQLSGSYEQYF
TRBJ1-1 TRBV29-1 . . TGCAGTGGGGCGGTAGGTGAAGCTTTCTTT CSGAVGEAFF
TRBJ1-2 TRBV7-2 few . TGTGCCAGCTCACCAGAGGGGCCAACCTATGGCTACACCTTC CASSPEGPTYGYTF
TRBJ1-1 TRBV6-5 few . TGTGCCAGCAGCTCCAGGGTTGCGAACACTGAAGCTTTCTTT CASSSRVANTEAFF
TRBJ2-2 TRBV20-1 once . TGCAGTGCTCCGGGACAGCGGGCCGGGGAGCTGTTTTTT CSAPGQRAGELFF
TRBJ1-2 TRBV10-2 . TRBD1 TGCGCCAGCAGTGAGTACAGGGGAGACTACACCTTC CASSEYRGDYTF
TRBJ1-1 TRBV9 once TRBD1 TGTGCCAGCAGCGTAGAAGACCCCCAATCAGGGGGCACTGAAGCTTTCTTT CASSVEDPQSGGTEAFF
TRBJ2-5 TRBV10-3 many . TGTGCCATCAGCGGGTCTAGCGCAGAAGAGACCCAGTACTTC CAISGSSAEETQYF
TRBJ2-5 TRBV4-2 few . TGTGCCAGCAGCCAAGATACGGTGGAGCATCTCCGGGAGACCCAGTACTTC CASSQDTVEHLRETQYF
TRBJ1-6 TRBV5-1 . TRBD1 TGCGCCAGCAGCTTGGAGGCGCAGGTCCCGACAGGGGGCAGACCCTTCCACTTT CASSLEAQVPTGGRPFHF